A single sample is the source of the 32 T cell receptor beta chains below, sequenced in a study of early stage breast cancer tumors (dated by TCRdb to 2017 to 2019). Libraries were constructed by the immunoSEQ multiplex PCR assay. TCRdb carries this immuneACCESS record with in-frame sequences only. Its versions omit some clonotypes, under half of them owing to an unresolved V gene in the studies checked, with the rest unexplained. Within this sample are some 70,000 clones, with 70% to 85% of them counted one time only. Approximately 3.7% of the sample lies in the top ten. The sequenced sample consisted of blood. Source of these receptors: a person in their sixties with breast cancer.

In DNA form, the CDR3 reads TGTGCCAGCAGCCGGGGGGGCCCGGTTTTAGGTGGCTACACCTTC. Its protein is CASSRGGPVLGGYTF. The chain joins TRBV6-5 to TRBJ1-2; D is possibly TRBD1 (6 bases). Germline V CDR1 and CDR2: MNHEY, SVGAGI. Trimming removed 6 bases from V and 7 bases from J, with 21 bases in between. The CDR3 totals 15 residues.

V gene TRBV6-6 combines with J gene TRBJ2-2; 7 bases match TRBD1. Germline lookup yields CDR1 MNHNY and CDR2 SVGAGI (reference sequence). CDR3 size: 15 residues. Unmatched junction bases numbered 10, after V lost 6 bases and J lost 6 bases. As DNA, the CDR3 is TGTGCCAGCAGGGGGACAGCGAGGGAGCCCGGGGAGCTGTTTTTT. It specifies CASRGTAREPGELFF.

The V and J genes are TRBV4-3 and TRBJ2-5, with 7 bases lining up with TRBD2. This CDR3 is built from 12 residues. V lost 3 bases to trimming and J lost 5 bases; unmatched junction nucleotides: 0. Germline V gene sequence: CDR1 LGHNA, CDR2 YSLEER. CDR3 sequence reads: CASSHGGETQYF. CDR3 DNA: TGCGCCAGCAGCCACGGGGGGGAGACCCAGTACTTC.

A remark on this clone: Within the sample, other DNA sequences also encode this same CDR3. The CDR3 coding sequence is TGTGCCAGCTCACCAGGGCAGGGGAATCAGCCCCAGCATTTT. Encoded protein: CASSPGQGNQPQHF. V and J are TRBV18 and TRBJ1-5; tentative D call: TRBD1 (6 bases). The ends were cut back, 2 bases at V and 4 bases at J, with 9 bases in the middle. The germline gives CDR1 KGHSH, CDR2 LQKENI. The CDR3 extends over 14 amino acids.

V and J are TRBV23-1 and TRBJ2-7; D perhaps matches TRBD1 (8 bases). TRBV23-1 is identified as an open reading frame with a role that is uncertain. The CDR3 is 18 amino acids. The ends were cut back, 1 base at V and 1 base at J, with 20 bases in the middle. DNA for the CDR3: TGCGCCAGCAGTCAATTAAGGGTTGAACAGGGGGGGTCCTACGAGCAGTACTTC. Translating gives CASSQLRVEQGGSYEQYF.

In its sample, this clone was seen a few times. CDR3 bases: TGTGCCAGCAGCCCGACAGGGGAACAGCCCCAGCATTTT. It specifies CASSPTGEQPQHF. The chain employs TRBV7-9 and TRBJ1-5; 8 nucleotides line up with TRBD1. The CDR3 loop spans 13 amino acids. In germline, CDR1 is SEHNR, CDR2 FQNEAQ (reference sequence). The trim removed 5 bases at V and 7 bases at J, leaving 4 bases unmatched.

The CDR3 here is CASSMLVGRRVFEQYF. The DNA for the CDR3 is TGTGCCAGCAGCATGCTGGTCGGTCGTCGGGTTTTCGAGCAGTACTTC. The chain couples TRBV5-6 to TRBJ2-7, with D unclear. The CDR3 loop spans 16 amino acids. Trimming cost V 4 bases and J 6 bases, with 23 bases left between them. CDR1 and CDR2 from the germline V gene are SGHDT and YYEEEE.

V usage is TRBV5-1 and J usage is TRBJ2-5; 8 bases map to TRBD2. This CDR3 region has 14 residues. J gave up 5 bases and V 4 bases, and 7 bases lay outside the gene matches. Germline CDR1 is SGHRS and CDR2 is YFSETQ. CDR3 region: CASSPPGGRETQYF. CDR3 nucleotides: TGCGCCAGCAGCCCCCCGGGGGGGCGGGAGACCCAGTACTTC. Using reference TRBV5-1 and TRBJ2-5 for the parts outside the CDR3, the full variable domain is KAGVTQTPRYLIKTRGQQVTLSCSPISGHRSVSWYQQTPGQGLQFLFEYFSETQRNKGNFPGRFSGRQFSNSRSEMNVSTLELGDSALYLCASSPPGGRETQYFGPGTRLLVL.

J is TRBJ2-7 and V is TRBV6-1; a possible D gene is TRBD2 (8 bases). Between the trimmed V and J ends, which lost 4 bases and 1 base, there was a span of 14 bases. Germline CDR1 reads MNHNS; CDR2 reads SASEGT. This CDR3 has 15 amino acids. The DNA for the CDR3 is TGTGCCAGCAGTGGGGACAGCGGGGGTTCCTACGAGCAGTACTTC. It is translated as CASSGDSGGSYEQYF.

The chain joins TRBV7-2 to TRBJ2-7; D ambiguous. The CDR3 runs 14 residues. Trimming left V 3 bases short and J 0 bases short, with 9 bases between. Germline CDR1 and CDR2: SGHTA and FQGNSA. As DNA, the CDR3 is TGTGCCAGCAGCTTCGGACGGAACTCCTACGAGCAGTACTTC. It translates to CASSFGRNSYEQYF.

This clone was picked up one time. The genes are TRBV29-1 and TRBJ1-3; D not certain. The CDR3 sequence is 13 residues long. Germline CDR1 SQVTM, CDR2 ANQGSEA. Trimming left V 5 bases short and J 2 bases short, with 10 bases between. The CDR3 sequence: CSVTANPGNTIYF. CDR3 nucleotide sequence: TGCAGCGTTACAGCGAACCCTGGAAACACCATATATTTT.

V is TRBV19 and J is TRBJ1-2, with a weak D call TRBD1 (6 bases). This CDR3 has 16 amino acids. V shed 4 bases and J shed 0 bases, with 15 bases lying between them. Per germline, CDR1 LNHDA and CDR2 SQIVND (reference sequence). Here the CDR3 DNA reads TGTGCCAGTAGTACCTACGGGACAAATGCTAACTATGGCTACACCTTC. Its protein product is CASSTYGTNANYGYTF.

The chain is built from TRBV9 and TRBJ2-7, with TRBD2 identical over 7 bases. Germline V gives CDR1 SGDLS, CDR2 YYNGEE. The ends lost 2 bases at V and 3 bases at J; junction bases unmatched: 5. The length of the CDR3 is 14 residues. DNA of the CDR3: TGTGCCAGCAGCGTGGGAGGGAGTGACTACGAGCAGTACTTC. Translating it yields CASSVGGSDYEQYF.

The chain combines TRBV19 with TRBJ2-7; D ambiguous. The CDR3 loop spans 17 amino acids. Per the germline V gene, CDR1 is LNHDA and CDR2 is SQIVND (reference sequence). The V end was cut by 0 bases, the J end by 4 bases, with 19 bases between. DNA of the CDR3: TGTGCCAGTAGTATAGACCCACCTCACGGCCAGCCTTACGAGCAGTACTTC. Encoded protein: CASSIDPPHGQPYEQYF. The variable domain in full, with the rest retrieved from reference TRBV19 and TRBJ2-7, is DGGITQSPKYLFRKEGQNVTLSCEQNLNHDAMYWYRQDPGQGLRLIYYSQIVNDFQKGDIAEGYSVSREKKESFPLTVTSAQKNPTAFYLCASSIDPPHGQPYEQYFGPGTRLTVT.

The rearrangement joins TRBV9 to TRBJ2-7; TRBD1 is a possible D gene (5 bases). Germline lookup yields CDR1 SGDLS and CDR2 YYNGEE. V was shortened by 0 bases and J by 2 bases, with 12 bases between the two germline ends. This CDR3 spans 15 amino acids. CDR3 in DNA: TGTGCCAGCAGCGTAGGTAACAGGCATCCCTACGAGCAGTACTTC. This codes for CASSVGNRHPYEQYF.

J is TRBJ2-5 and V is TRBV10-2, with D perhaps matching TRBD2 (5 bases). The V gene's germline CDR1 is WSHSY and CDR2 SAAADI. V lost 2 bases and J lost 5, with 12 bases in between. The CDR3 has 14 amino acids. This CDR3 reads CASSEALAGETQYF. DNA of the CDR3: TGCGCCAGCAGTGAGGCCCTAGCAGGTGAGACCCAGTACTTC.

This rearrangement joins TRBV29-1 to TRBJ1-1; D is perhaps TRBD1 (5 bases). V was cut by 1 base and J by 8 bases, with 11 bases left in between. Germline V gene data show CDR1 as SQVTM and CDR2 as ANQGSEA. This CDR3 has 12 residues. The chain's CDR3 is CSVEGAGSEAFF. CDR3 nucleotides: TGCAGCGTTGAAGGAGCAGGGTCAGAAGCTTTCTTT.

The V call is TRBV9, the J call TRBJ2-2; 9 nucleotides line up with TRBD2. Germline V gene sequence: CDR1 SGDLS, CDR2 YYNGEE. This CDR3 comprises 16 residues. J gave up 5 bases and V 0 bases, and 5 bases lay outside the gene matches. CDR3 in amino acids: CASSVVPSGETGELFF. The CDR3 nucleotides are TGTGCCAGCAGCGTAGTACCTAGCGGGGAAACCGGGGAGCTGTTTTTT.

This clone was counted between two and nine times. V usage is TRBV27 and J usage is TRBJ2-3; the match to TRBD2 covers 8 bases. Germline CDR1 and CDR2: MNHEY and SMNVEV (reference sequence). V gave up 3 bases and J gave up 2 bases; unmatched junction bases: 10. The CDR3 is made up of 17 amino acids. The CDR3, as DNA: TGTGCCAGCAGTTTCTACGGGGCGGGGGGTGTCACAGATACGCAGTATTTT. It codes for CASSFYGAGGVTDTQYF.

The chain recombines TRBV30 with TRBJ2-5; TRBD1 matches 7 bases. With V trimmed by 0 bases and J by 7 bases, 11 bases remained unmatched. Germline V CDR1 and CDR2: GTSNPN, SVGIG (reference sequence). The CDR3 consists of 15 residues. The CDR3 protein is CAWSVRGGARVTQYF. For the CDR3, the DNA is TGTGCCTGGAGTGTACGAGGGGGCGCGAGAGTGACCCAGTACTTC.

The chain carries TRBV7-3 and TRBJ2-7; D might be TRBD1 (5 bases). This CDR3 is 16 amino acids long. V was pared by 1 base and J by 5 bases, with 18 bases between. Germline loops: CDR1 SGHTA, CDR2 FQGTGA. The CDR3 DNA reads TGTGCCAGCAGCTTAAAGCCCCCGCAGGGTTGGAACGAGCAGTACTTC. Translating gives CASSLKPPQGWNEQYF.

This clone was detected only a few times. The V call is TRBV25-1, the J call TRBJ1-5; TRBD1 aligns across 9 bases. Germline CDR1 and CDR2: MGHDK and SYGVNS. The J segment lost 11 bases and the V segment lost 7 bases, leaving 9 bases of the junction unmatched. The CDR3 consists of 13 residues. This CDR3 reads CASMGQGTPAQHF. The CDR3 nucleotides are TGTGCCAGCATGGGACAGGGTACTCCGGCCCAGCATTTT. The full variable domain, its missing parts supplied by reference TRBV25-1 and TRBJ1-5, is EADIYQTPRYLVIGTGKKITLECSQTMGHDKMYWYQQDPGMELHLIHYSYGVNSTEKGDLSSESTVSRIRTEHFPLTLESARPSHTSQYLCASMGQGTPAQHFGDGTRLSIL.

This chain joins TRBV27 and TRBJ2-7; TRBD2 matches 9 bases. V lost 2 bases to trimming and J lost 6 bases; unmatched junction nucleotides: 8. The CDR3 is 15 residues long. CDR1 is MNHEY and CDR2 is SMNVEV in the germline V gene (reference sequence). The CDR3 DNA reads TGTGCCAGCAGTTTAATGGCGGGAGGGCCGGTCGAGCAGTACTTC. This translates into CASSLMAGGPVEQYF.

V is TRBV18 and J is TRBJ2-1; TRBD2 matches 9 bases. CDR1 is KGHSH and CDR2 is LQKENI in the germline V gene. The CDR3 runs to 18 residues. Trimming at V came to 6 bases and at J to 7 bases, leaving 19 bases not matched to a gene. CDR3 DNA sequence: TGTGCCAGCTCCCCGGCCTTACTAGCGGGTAGGCAGGATAATGAGCAGTTCTTC. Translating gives CASSPALLAGRQDNEQFF. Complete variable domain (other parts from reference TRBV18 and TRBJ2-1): NAGVMQNPRHLVRRRGQEARLRCSPMKGHSHVYWYRQLPEEGLKFMVYLQKENIIDESGMPKERFSAEFPKEGPSILRIQQVVRGDSAAYFCASSPALLAGRQDNEQFFGPGTRLTVL.

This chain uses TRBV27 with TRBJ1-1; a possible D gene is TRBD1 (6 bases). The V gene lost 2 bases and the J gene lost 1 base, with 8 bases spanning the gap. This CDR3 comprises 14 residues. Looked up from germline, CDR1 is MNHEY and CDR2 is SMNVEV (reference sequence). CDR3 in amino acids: CASSLAGENTEAFF. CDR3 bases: TGTGCCAGCAGTTTAGCAGGGGAGAACACTGAAGCTTTCTTT.

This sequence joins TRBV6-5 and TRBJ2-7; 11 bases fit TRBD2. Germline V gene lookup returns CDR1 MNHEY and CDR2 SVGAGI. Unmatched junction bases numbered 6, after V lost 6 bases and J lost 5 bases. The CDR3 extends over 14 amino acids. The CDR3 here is CASRETSGNDEQYF. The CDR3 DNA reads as TGTGCCAGCAGAGAGACTAGCGGGAATGACGAGCAGTACTTC.

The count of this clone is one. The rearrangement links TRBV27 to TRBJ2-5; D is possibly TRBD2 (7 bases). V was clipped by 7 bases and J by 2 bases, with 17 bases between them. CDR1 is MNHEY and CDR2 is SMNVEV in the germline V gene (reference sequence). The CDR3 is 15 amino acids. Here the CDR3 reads CASTPRGGAQETQYF. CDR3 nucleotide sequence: TGTGCCAGCACCCCCAGGGGAGGGGCTCAAGAGACCCAGTACTTC.

CDR3 protein: CASSVGSQGPHNEQFF. CDR3 DNA sequence: TGTGCCAGCAGCGTAGGATCCCAGGGCCCCCATAATGAGCAGTTCTTC. The chain combines TRBV9 with TRBJ2-1, with a weak D call TRBD1 (5 bases). The CDR3 loop spans 16 amino acids. CDR1 and CDR2 (germline): SGDLS, YYNGEE. Trimming left V 0 bases short and J 7 bases short, with 17 bases between.

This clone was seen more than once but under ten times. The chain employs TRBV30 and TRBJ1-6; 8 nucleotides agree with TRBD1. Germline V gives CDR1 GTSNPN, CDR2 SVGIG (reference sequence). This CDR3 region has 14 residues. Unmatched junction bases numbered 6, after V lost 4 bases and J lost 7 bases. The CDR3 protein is CAWNGQGGNSPLHF. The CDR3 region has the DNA TGTGCCTGGAATGGACAGGGAGGCAATTCACCCCTCCACTTT.

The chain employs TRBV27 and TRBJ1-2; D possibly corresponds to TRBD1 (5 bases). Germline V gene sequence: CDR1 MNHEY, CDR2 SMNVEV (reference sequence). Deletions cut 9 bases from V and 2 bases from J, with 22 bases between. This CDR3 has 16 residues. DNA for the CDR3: TGTGCCAGTAAATTATCCGGGGTGGGACTGAACTATGGCTACACCTTC. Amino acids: CASKLSGVGLNYGYTF.

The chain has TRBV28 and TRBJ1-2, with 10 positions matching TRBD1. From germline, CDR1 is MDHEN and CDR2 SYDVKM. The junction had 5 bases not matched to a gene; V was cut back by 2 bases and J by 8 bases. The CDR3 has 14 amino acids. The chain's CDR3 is CASSLEGQGLGYTF. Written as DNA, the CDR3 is TGTGCCAGCAGTTTAGAGGGACAGGGGTTGGGCTACACCTTC.

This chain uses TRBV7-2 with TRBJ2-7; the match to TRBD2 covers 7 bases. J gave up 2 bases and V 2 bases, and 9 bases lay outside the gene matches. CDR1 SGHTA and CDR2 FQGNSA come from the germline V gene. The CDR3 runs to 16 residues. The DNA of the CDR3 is TGTGCCAGCAGCTTACGGGTGGCGGGAGCCCCCTACGAGCAGTACTTC. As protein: CASSLRVAGAPYEQYF. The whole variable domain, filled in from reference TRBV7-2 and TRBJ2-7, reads GAGVSQSPSNKVTEKGKDVELRCDPISGHTALYWYRQSLGQGLEFLIYFQGNSAPDKSGLPSDRFSAERTGGSVSTLTIQRTQQEDSAVYLCASSLRVAGAPYEQYFGPGTRLTVT.